What follows are 20 T cell receptor beta chains derived from one specimen sequenced in a study of cytomegalovirus exposure and HLA in healthy donors. Profiling relied on immunoSEQ multiplex PCR, and the TCRdb table lists in-frame clones only, not all of them. The sample shows under 300,000 clones, approximately 86% of them seen only once. Material: PBMCs. Receptor source: a woman aged 25 to 39 in good health and CMV-seropositive.

The chain links TRBV6-1 to TRBJ2-3; unclear D gene. The germline V and J ends were trimmed by 10 bases and 4 bases, with 18 bases remaining between them. Germline V lookup: CDR1 MNHNS, CDR2 SASEGT. This CDR3 contains 14 residues. The CDR3 DNA reads as TGTGCCAACAGCATTGGCCACGCCGCAGATACGCAGTATTTT. Translated: CANSIGHAADTQYF.

The V call is TRBV6-6, the J call TRBJ2-7; 7 bases align to TRBD1. Germline values: CDR1 MNHNY, CDR2 SVGAGI (reference sequence). CDR3 length: 15 residues. V trimming: 5 bases; J trimming: 4 bases; junction bases outside the gene matches: 11. The CDR3, as DNA: TGTGCCAGCAGTACACCGGGACAGAGCTATTACGAGCAGTACTTC. Translation gives CASSTPGQSYYEQYF.

The rearrangement joins TRBV5-1 to TRBJ1-2; TRBD1 aligns across 7 bases. V lost 4 bases and J lost 7; bases outside the gene matches: 7. This CDR3 spans 13 amino acids. Germline CDR1 and CDR2: SGHRS and YFSETQ. The CDR3 loop reads CASSPQGGSGYTF. CDR3 DNA: TGCGCCAGCAGCCCCCAGGGGGGAAGTGGCTACACCTTC.

This clone showed up just a few times. The V gene is TRBV5-1, the J gene TRBJ1-2; 9 bases map to TRBD1. J gave up 4 bases and V 3 bases, and 1 base lay outside the gene matches. The CDR3 is made up of 13 amino acids. Germline assignment: CDR1 SGHRS and CDR2 YFSETQ. The chain's CDR3 is CASSWGQGYGYTF. CDR3 in DNA: TGCGCCAGCAGCTGGGGACAGGGCTATGGCTACACCTTC.

The gene calls are TRBV7-8 and TRBJ2-7; D call uncertain. CDR3 length: 15 amino acids. Germline V lookup: CDR1 SGHVS, CDR2 FQNEAQ. Trimming shortened V by 1 base and J by 2 bases, and 12 bases separated the two germline ends. The CDR3 nucleotides read TGTGCCAGCAGCTTAGGTCTACACAGTGCCTACGAGCAGTACTTC. Protein: CASSLGLHSAYEQYF.

V is TRBV5-4 and J is TRBJ2-5; TRBD2 aligns across 9 bases. The CDR3 contains 15 residues. The V gene's germline CDR1 is SGHNT and CDR2 YYREEE (reference sequence). After removal of 1 base from V and 4 bases from J, the junction contained 5 bases not matched to a gene. CDR3: CASSLWLAGRETQYF. The DNA of the CDR3 is TGTGCCAGCAGCTTGTGGCTAGCGGGACGAGAGACCCAGTACTTC.

The chain carries TRBV27 and TRBJ1-1; 7 bases are shared with TRBD1. CDR3 length equals 15 residues. Unmatched junction bases numbered 10, after V lost 5 bases and J lost 4 bases. Germline V gene data show CDR1 as MNHEY and CDR2 as SMNVEV (reference sequence). Written as DNA, the CDR3 is TGTGCCAGCAGTACGACAGGGTGGGTTGCCACTGAAGCTTTCTTT. Protein product: CASSTTGWVATEAFF.

This clone appeared a single time. The chain combines TRBV5-1 with TRBJ2-7; a weak D match, TRBD2 (6 bases). Germline-derived CDR1 and CDR2 are SGHRS and YFSETQ. V was trimmed by 4 bases and J by 0 bases, leaving 17 bases between them. The CDR3 sequence is 16 residues long. The CDR3 nucleotides read TGCGCCAGCAGCACATTGGGCGCGGGGAGCTCCTACGAGCAGTACTTC. Protein: CASSTLGAGSSYEQYF.

V gene TRBV11-3 combines with J gene TRBJ2-7; D uncertain. This CDR3 contains 13 residues. CDR1 is SGHNT and CDR2 is YENEEA in the germline V gene. Trimming left V 3 bases short and J 7 bases short, with 13 bases between. The CDR3 protein is CASSLTSTREQYF. In nucleotides, the CDR3 is TGTGCCAGCAGCTTGACCAGTACGCGGGAGCAGTACTTC.

This sequence joins TRBV19 and TRBJ1-3; TRBD1 might be the D (6 bases). V dropped 8 bases and J dropped 8 bases, with 13 bases sitting between them. Germline assignment: CDR1 LNHDA and CDR2 SQIVND (reference sequence). The CDR3 length is 12 residues. The DNA for the CDR3 is TGTGCCAGTCGTGGAGGGGGGGACACCATATATTTT. Amino acids: CASRGGGDTIYF.

This clone was seen only a few times. The J gene is TRBJ1-4, the V gene TRBV28, with D uncertain. CDR1 is MDHEN, CDR2 SYDVKM, per germline. The length of the CDR3 is 11 residues. The V end lost 3 bases, the J end lost 10 bases, and 6 bases lay between the germline ends. CDR3 residues: CASSFGLKLFF. In DNA, the CDR3 is TGTGCCAGCAGTTTCGGTTTAAAACTGTTTTTT.

CDR3 nucleotide sequence: TGTGCCAGCAGCGACAGGGGAAGAGGGGAAAAACTGTTTTTT. It specifies CASSDRGRGEKLFF. The chain is built from TRBV27 and TRBJ1-4; 8 nucleotides line up with TRBD1. Trimming took 6 bases from V and 8 from J; bases not matched to a gene: 8. This CDR3 spans 14 amino acids. CDR1 is MNHEY, CDR2 SMNVEV, per germline (reference sequence).

DNA for the CDR3: TGCGCCAGCAGCCAAAGGCTTTCAGGGGCTAATGAAAAACTGTTTTTT. Translation: CASSQRLSGANEKLFF. V and J are TRBV4-1 and TRBJ1-4; perhaps TRBD1 as D (6 bases). This CDR3 has 16 amino acids. V was pared by 2 bases and J by 3 bases, with 13 bases between. Germline V CDR1 and CDR2: MGHRA, YSYEKL.

The V and J genes are TRBV10-1 and TRBJ2-2; tentative D call: TRBD2 (5 bases). The CDR3 totals 13 residues. The germline V gene has CDR1 WNHNN and CDR2 SYGVQD (reference sequence). The V gene lost 6 bases and the J gene lost 4 bases, with 9 bases spanning the gap. The CDR3 region has the DNA TGCGCCAGCAGGGACTCGGCCACCGGGGAGCTGTTTTTT. Its protein product is CASRDSATGELFF.

The chain has TRBV27 and TRBJ2-1, with TRBD2 matching over 12 bases. This CDR3 has 19 amino acids. CDR1 and CDR2 from the germline V gene are MNHEY and SMNVEV (reference sequence). After removal of 6 bases from V and 0 bases from J, the junction contained 12 bases not matched to a gene. The CDR3, as DNA: TGTGCCAGCAGACAAACGGGACTAGCGGGCTGGAGCTCCTACAATGAGCAGTTCTTC. Its translation is CASRQTGLAGWSSYNEQFF.

The count of this clone is one. V gene TRBV27 combines with J gene TRBJ2-7, with 9 bases matching TRBD1. Germline V CDR1 and CDR2: MNHEY, SMNVEV (reference sequence). The CDR3 runs 14 residues. V lost 5 bases and J lost 3; bases outside the gene matches: 5. The CDR3 loop is CASSPRQGGYEQYF. Here the CDR3 DNA reads TGTGCCAGCAGTCCCCGACAGGGGGGCTACGAGCAGTACTTC.

V is TRBV5-4 and J is TRBJ1-5; no firm D call. V was cut by 0 bases and J by 6 bases, with 7 bases left in between. The CDR3 is 13 amino acids. Germline CDR1 SGHNT, CDR2 YYREEE (reference sequence). This chain's CDR3 is CASSLDRGQPQHF. The CDR3, as DNA: TGTGCCAGCAGCTTGGACCGGGGTCAGCCCCAGCATTTT.

This chain connects TRBV2 to TRBJ2-3; D may be TRBD2 (5 bases). CDR1 is SNHLY and CDR2 is FYNNEI in the germline V gene. V was pared by 8 bases and J by 0 bases, with 9 bases between. The CDR3 is 13 residues long. The CDR3 sequence: CASARVSTDTQYF. CDR3 bases: TGTGCCAGCGCGAGGGTTAGCACAGATACGCAGTATTTT. Supplemented by reference TRBV2 and TRBJ2-3, the full variable domain reads EPEVTQTPSHQVTQMGQEVILRCVPISNHLYFYWYRQILGQKVEFLVSFYNNEISEKSEIFDDQFSVERPDGSNFTLKIRSTKLEDSAMYFCASARVSTDTQYFGPGTRLTVL.

This sequence joins TRBV6-5 and TRBJ2-5; D possibly corresponds to TRBD2 (6 bases). Trimming pared 6 bases from V and 5 bases from J, leaving 22 bases between. Germline CDR1 and CDR2: MNHEY and SVGAGI. The CDR3 loop spans 16 amino acids. The CDR3 DNA is TGTGCCAGCAGGTACACACCGACTAGTCTGTGGGAGACCCAGTACTTC. Its translation is CASRYTPTSLWETQYF.

The chain carries TRBV7-9 and TRBJ2-7; D is possibly TRBD2 (6 bases). Germline V gene sequence: CDR1 SEHNR, CDR2 FQNEAQ (reference sequence). Trimming left V 1 base short and J 5 bases short, with 9 bases between. The CDR3 totals 13 residues. Here the CDR3 DNA reads TGTGCCAGCAGCTTAGAGGAGGGTAACGAGCAGTACTTC. Its protein is CASSLEEGNEQYF.